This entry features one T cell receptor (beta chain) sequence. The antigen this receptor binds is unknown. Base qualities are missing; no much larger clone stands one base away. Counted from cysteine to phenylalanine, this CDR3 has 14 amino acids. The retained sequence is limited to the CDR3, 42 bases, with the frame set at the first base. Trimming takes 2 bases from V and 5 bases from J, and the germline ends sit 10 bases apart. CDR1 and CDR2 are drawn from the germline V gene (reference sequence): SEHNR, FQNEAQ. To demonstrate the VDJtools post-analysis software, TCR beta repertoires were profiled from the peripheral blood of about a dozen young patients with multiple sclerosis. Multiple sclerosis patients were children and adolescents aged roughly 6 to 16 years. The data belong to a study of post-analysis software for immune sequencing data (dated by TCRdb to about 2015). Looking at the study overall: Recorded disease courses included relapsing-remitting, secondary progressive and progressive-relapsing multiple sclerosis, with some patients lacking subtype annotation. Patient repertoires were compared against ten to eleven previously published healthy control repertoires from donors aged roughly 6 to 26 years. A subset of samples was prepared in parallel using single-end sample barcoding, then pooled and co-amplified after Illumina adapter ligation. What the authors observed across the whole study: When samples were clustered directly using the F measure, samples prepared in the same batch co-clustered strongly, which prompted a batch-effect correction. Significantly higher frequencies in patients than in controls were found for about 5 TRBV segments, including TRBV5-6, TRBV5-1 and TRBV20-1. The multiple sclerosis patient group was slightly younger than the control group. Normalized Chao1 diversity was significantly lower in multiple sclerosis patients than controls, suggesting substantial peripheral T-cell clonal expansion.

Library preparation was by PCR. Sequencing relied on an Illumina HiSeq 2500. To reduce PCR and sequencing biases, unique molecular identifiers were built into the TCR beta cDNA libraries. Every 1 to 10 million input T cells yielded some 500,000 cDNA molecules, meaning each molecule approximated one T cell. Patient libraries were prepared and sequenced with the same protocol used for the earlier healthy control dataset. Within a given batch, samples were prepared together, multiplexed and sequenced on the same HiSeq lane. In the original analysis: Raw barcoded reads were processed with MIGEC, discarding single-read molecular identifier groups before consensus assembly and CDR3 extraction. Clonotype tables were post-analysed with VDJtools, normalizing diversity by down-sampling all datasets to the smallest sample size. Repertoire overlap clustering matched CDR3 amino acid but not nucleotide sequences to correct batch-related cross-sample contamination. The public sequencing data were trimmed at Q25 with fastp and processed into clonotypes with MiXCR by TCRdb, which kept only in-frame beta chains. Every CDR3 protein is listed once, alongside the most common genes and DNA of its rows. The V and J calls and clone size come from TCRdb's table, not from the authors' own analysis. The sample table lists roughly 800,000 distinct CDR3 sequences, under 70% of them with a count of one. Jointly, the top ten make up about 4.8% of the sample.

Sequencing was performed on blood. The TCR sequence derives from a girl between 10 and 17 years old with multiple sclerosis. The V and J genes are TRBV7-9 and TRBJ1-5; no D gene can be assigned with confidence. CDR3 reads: CASSLLGFDQPQHF. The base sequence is TGTGCCAGCAGCTTACTGGGTTTCGATCAGCCCCAGCATTTT.